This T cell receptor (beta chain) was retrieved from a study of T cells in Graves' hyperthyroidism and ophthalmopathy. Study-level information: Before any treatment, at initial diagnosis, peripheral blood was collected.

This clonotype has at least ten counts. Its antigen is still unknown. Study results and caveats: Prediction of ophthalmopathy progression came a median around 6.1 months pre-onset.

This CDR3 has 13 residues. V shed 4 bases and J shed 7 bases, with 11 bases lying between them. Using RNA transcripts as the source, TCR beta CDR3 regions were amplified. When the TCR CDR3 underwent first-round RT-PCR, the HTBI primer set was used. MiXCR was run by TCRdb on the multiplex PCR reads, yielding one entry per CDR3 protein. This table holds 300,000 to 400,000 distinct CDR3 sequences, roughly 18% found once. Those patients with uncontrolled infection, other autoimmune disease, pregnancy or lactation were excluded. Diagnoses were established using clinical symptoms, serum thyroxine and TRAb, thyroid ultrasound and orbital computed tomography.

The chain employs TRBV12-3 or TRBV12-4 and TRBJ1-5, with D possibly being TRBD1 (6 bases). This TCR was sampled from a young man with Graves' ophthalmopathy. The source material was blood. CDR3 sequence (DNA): TGTGCCAGCAGTTCACAGGGTTCCCAGCCCCAGCATTTT. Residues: CASSSQGSQPQHF.